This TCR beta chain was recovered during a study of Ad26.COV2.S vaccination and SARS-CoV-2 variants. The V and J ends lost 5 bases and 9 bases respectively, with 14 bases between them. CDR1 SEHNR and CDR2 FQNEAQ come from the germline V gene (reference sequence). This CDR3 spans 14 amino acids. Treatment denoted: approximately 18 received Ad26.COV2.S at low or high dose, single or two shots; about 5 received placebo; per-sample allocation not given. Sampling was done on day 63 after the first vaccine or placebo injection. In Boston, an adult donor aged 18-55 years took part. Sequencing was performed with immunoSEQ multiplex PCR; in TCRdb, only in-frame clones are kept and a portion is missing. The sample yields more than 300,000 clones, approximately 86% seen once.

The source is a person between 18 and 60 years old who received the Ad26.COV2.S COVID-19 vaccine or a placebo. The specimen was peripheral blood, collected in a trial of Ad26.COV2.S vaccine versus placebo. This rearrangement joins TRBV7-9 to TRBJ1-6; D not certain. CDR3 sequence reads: CASSQDGRVSPLHF. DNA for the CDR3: TGTGCCAGCAGCCAAGACGGCCGGGTTTCACCCCTCCACTTT.